The 18 T cell receptor beta chains below all came from one sample that was sequenced in a study of shared clonotypes between healthy human individuals. Using immunoSEQ multiplex PCR, the repertoire was profiled, and TCRdb retains in-frame clones only, with some absent. The data show about 1.5 million clones, with 95% to 99% seen just once and roughly 0.4% held by the top ten. Sequencing was carried out using naive CD4+ T cells sorted from blood. Subset denoted: CD45RA+ positively selected. These receptor sequences come from a man younger than 45 in good health.

This chain uses TRBV5-1 with TRBJ2-7, with 7 nucleotides matching TRBD2. V lost 0 bases and J lost 1; bases outside the gene matches: 7. This CDR3 is built from 16 residues. Germline V gives CDR1 SGHRS, CDR2 YFSETQ. CDR3 protein: CASSLGEGRGSYEQYF. CDR3 DNA sequence: TGCGCCAGCAGCTTGGGGGAGGGACGTGGGTCCTACGAGCAGTACTTC.

This rearrangement joins TRBV7-9 to TRBJ1-2; 9 bases line up with TRBD1. This CDR3 is 16 amino acids long. CDR1 is SEHNR and CDR2 is FQNEAQ in the germline V gene (reference sequence). After removal of 6 bases from V and 4 bases from J, the junction contained 12 bases not matched to a gene. The DNA for the CDR3 is TGTGCCAGCAGTCCCATCAACAGGGGGCGCGGCTATGGCTACACCTTC. It specifies CASSPINRGRGYGYTF.

The gene calls are TRBV7-2 and TRBJ1-1; maybe TRBD1 (6 bases). Germline V gene lookup returns CDR1 SGHTA and CDR2 FQGNSA. This CDR3 contains 15 residues. Trimming took off 1 base at V and 0 bases at J, with 9 bases between the two ends. In nucleotides, the CDR3 is TGTGCCAGCAGCTTAGAGGGGGTCATGAACACTGAAGCTTTCTTT. Its translation: CASSLEGVMNTEAFF.

As regards this clone: Other DNA sequences in this specimen translate into the identical CDR3. The chain recombines TRBV5-1 with TRBJ2-7; 9 bases align to TRBD1. With 1 base clipped from V and 0 bases from J, the junction kept 2 bases outside the gene matches. Germline V gene sequence: CDR1 SGHRS, CDR2 YFSETQ. This CDR3 is 15 amino acids long. The CDR3, as DNA: TGCGCCAGCAGCTTGATGACAGGGGGCTCCTACGAGCAGTACTTC. Encoded protein: CASSLMTGGSYEQYF.

The chain has TRBV11-2 and TRBJ2-1; possibly TRBD1 for D (6 bases). Germline values: CDR1 SGHAT, CDR2 FQNNGV. V dropped 7 bases and J dropped 13 bases, with 14 bases sitting between them. This CDR3 region has 11 residues. As DNA, the CDR3 is TGTGCCAGCACTCTAGGGGGTACTCAGTTCTTC. As protein: CASTLGGTQFF.

This chain connects TRBV28 to TRBJ2-1; TRBD2 matches at 11 bases. There are 16 residues in the CDR3. The trim removed 5 bases at V and 6 bases at J, leaving 9 bases unmatched. Germline loops: CDR1 MDHEN, CDR2 SYDVKM. Here the CDR3 reads CASSEIAGGPGNEQFF. The CDR3 nucleotides are TGTGCCAGCAGTGAAATAGCGGGAGGGCCTGGCAATGAGCAGTTCTTC.

The V gene is TRBV12-1, the J gene TRBJ2-1; the DNA was not compared with TRBD1, the D call given in the table. TRBV12-1 constitutes a pseudogene. This CDR3 is built from 13 residues. This chain's CDR3 is CASSAFLGDEQFF. The CDR3 bases are TGTGCCAGCAGCGCATTTTTGGGCGATGAGCAGTTCTTC.

The genes are TRBV19 and TRBJ2-3; 7 positions agree with TRBD1. This CDR3 is built from 14 residues. From germline, CDR1 is LNHDA and CDR2 SQIVND (reference sequence). V dropped 4 bases and J dropped 8; count of bases not matched to a gene: 9. CDR3 DNA: TGTGCCAGTAGTAGTCCCGGGACAGTGGCTACGCAGTATTTT. It yields the protein CASSSPGTVATQYF.

The chain carries TRBV9 and TRBJ2-3; 12 nucleotides align to TRBD2. Per the germline V gene, CDR1 is SGDLS and CDR2 is YYNGEE. The CDR3 runs 17 residues. Trimming took 0 bases from V and 2 from J; bases not matched to a gene: 4. In DNA form, the CDR3 reads TGTGCCAGCAGCGTAGACCCTAGCGGGAGGGTCACAGATACGCAGTATTTT. Amino acid sequence: CASSVDPSGRVTDTQYF.

This clone was detected once. The V call is TRBV11-2, the J call TRBJ2-5; 11 nucleotides align to TRBD1. The CDR3 consists of 14 residues. The germline V gene has CDR1 SGHAT and CDR2 FQNNGV. Germline trimming cut 5 bases from V and 5 bases from J; bases unmatched to any gene: 4. The CDR3 DNA is TGTGCCAGCAGCCGGACAGGGGGCTTGGAGACCCAGTACTTC. This codes for CASSRTGGLETQYF.

J is TRBJ1-4 and V is TRBV6-1; the D is unclear. This CDR3 is 15 amino acids long. Trimming cost V 7 bases and J 1 base, with 13 bases left between them. In germline, CDR1 is MNHNS, CDR2 SASEGT. The CDR3 sequence is CASKMNSLTNEKLFF. For the CDR3, the DNA is TGTGCCAGCAAAATGAACAGCCTAACTAATGAAAAACTGTTTTTT.

This clone was seen once. This same CDR3 is encoded by further DNA sequences in the sample. V is TRBV5-1 and J is TRBJ2-5; 10 bases line up with TRBD1. Germline lookup yields CDR1 SGHRS and CDR2 YFSETQ. The CDR3 totals 15 residues. Trimming at V came to 0 bases and at J to 2 bases, leaving 1 base not matched to a gene. The DNA of the CDR3 is TGCGCCAGCAGCTTGGGGGACAGGGGACAAGAGACCCAGTACTTC. It specifies CASSLGDRGQETQYF.

This clone was seen a single time. The chain uses TRBV6-6 and TRBJ2-7; possibly TRBD1 or TRBD2 for D (5 bases each). The V gene lost 3 bases and the J gene lost 5 bases, with 14 bases spanning the gap. The CDR3 runs to 14 residues. In germline, CDR1 is MNHNY, CDR2 SVGAGI (reference sequence). CDR3 protein: CASSYLRGRDEQYF. CDR3 DNA: TGTGCCAGCAGTTATCTCCGGGGCAGGGACGAGCAGTACTTC.

The rearrangement joins TRBV14 to TRBJ1-4; 11 bases match TRBD1. The CDR3 is 18 residues long. The trim removed 2 bases at V and 0 bases at J, leaving 5 bases unmatched. CDR1 is SGHDN, CDR2 FVKESK, per germline. The CDR3 DNA follows: TGTGCCAGCAGCCAAAACCGGGGACAGGGGGCAACTAATGAAAAACTGTTTTTT. It specifies CASSQNRGQGATNEKLFF.

The chain has TRBV5-1 and TRBJ2-5, with D possibly being TRBD2 (6 bases). CDR3 size: 13 residues. Germline loops: CDR1 SGHRS, CDR2 YFSETQ. The germline V and J ends were trimmed by 9 bases and 1 base, with 13 bases remaining between them. CDR3 in amino acids: CATGPGGQETQYF. Written as DNA, the CDR3 is TGCGCCACAGGACCCGGGGGCCAAGAGACCCAGTACTTC.

The J gene is TRBJ2-2, the V gene TRBV15; D is possibly TRBD2 (5 bases). V lost 0 bases and J 1 base, leaving 15 bases between the germline ends. The CDR3 consists of 18 residues. The V gene's germline CDR1 is LNHNV and CDR2 YYDKDF (reference sequence). The CDR3 spells CATSRDPFAGLNTGELFF. The CDR3, as DNA: TGTGCCACCAGCAGAGATCCCTTCGCGGGCCTGAACACCGGGGAGCTGTTTTTT. The complete variable domain, with remaining parts taken from reference TRBV15 and TRBJ2-2, reads DAMVIQNPRYQVTQFGKPVTLSCSQTLNHNVMYWYQQKSSQAPKLLFHYYDKDFNNEADTPDNFQSRRPNTSFCFLDIRSPGLGDTAMYLCATSRDPFAGLNTGELFFGEGSRLTVL.

This chain connects TRBV5-1 to TRBJ1-1; TRBD1 agrees at 9 bases. This CDR3 has 14 residues. Germline V gene data show CDR1 as SGHRS and CDR2 as YFSETQ. J lost 3 bases, V lost 3 bases, and 3 bases had no gene match. CDR3 bases: TGCGCCAGCAGCTCGGGACAGGGATACACTGAAGCTTTCTTT. This gives the protein CASSSGQGYTEAFF.

V gene TRBV5-1 combines with J gene TRBJ2-7; 7 positions match TRBD2. CDR1 SGHRS and CDR2 YFSETQ come from the germline V gene. The CDR3 extends over 18 amino acids. The V and J ends lost 1 base and 3 bases, in that order; junction bases with no gene match: 16. CDR3: CASSLRPTPSERGYEQYF. CDR3 nucleotides: TGCGCCAGCAGCTTGAGGCCCACGCCCTCAGAGCGGGGCTACGAGCAGTACTTC. The full variable domain, completed using reference TRBV5-1 and TRBJ2-7, is KAGVTQTPRYLIKTRGQQVTLSCSPISGHRSVSWYQQTPGQGLQFLFEYFSETQRNKGNFPGRFSGRQFSNSRSEMNVSTLELGDSALYLCASSLRPTPSERGYEQYFGPGTRLTVT.